The sequence of this T cell receptor (beta chain) was determined in a study of shared clonotypes between healthy human individuals. Repertoires were generated with immunoSEQ multiplex PCR, while TCRdb's copy carries only in-frame clones and drops some. The profile shows 2 million or so clones, over 85% of them singletons. It was CD45RO-negative cells, positively selected for CCR7, that made up naive CD8 cells, with terminally differentiated effector memory CD45RA+ cells excluded. The ends lost 2 bases at V and 5 bases at J; junction bases unmatched: 13. This CDR3 spans 17 amino acids. Germline CDR1 MNHNS, CDR2 SASEGT.

The chain couples TRBV6-1 to TRBJ2-7; TRBD2 matches 9 bases. The clonotype originates from a man younger than 35 in good health. Sequenced input: naive CD8+ T cells sorted from blood. The CDR3 sequence is CASSEWAGGGAKDEQYF. CDR3 DNA sequence: TGTGCCAGCAGTGAATGGGCCGGCGGGGGGGCGAAGGACGAGCAGTACTTC.